The 14 T cell receptor beta chains given below trace back to one sample, sequenced in a study of glioma-infiltrating T cells after dendritic cell vaccination. Sequenced by immunoSEQ multiplex PCR; TCRdb stores in-frame clones only, minus some. In the table there are around 60,000 clones, around 85% of which are singletons. Time point specified: after dendritic cell vaccination, including at tumor progression/relapse. The sample was blood, taken after dendritic cell vaccination. The receptor set was obtained from a human donor with glioblastoma.

The chain links TRBV2 to TRBJ1-2; the D gene is possibly TRBD1 (6 bases). V lost 7 bases and J lost 1, with 10 bases in between. This CDR3 is 13 amino acids long. CDR1 and CDR2 from the germline V gene are SNHLY and FYNNEI. The CDR3, as DNA: TGTGCCAGCAAACGGGACAATAACTATGGCTACACCTTC. This codes for CASKRDNNYGYTF.

The chain is built from TRBV10-2 and TRBJ1-1; D perhaps matches TRBD1 (6 bases). Germline lookup yields CDR1 WSHSY and CDR2 SAAADI. The length of the CDR3 is 11 residues. Trimming removed 5 bases from V and 8 bases from J, with 9 bases in between. The DNA for the CDR3 is TGCGCCAGCAGTAACGGACAGGAAGCTTTCTTT. This sequence encodes CASSNGQEAFF.

This chain links TRBV29-1 with TRBJ2-2; 13 bases fit TRBD2. The CDR3 has 13 residues. Germline V gene lookup returns CDR1 SQVTM and CDR2 ANQGSEA. V shed 7 bases and J 9 bases; nucleotides not matched to a gene: 5. Here the CDR3 DNA reads TGCAGCGCTAGACTAGCGGGGGGTCGGGAGCTGTTTTTT. This codes for CSARLAGGRELFF.

This clone came up a few times. This chain uses TRBV30 with TRBJ2-3, with 8 bases identical to TRBD2. Unmatched junction bases numbered 5, after V lost 0 bases and J lost 0 bases. This CDR3 is 16 amino acids long. Germline V gives CDR1 GTSNPN, CDR2 SVGIG (reference sequence). In DNA form, the CDR3 reads TGTGCCTGGAGTGTATTCAGCGGGGGCAGCACAGATACGCAGTATTTT. Amino acids: CAWSVFSGGSTDTQYF. Complete variable domain (other parts from reference TRBV30 and TRBJ2-3): SQTIHQWPATLVQPVGSPLSLECTVEGTSNPNLYWYRQAAGRGLQLLFYSVGIGQISSEVPQNLSASRPQDRQFILSSKKLLLSDSGFYLCAWSVFSGGSTDTQYFGPGTRLTVL.

This chain connects TRBV18 to TRBJ1-5; 7 nucleotides align to TRBD1. Germline V gene sequence: CDR1 KGHSH, CDR2 LQKENI. V gave up 2 bases and J gave up 7 bases; unmatched junction bases: 8. The CDR3 spans 15 residues. Here the CDR3 DNA reads TGTGCCAGCTCACCATTATTAGGGGGCGGCCAGCCCCAGCATTTT. It encodes CASSPLLGGGQPQHF.

The CDR3, as DNA: TGTGCCTGGATTCGGGGGGCGTTTTCTACCACCGGGGAGCTGTTTTTT. Protein product: CAWIRGAFSTTGELFF. This sequence joins TRBV30 and TRBJ2-2, with a tentative D call TRBD2 (7 bases). This CDR3 is built from 16 residues. Germline assignment: CDR1 GTSNPN and CDR2 SVGIG (reference sequence). Between the trimmed V and J ends, which lost 4 bases and 4 bases, there was a span of 19 bases.

The V gene is TRBV6-5, the J gene TRBJ1-2; D is undetermined. Trimming took off 7 bases at V and 8 bases at J, with 17 bases between the two ends. Germline lookup yields CDR1 MNHEY and CDR2 SVGAGI. CDR3 size: 13 residues. The CDR3 protein is CASNLDGSGGYTF. Here the CDR3 DNA reads TGTGCCAGCAATTTAGACGGGTCCGGCGGCTACACCTTC.

The chain combines TRBV16 with TRBJ2-7; D ambiguous. The CDR3 is 18 amino acids. Germline V gene sequence: CDR1 KGHSY, CDR2 FQNENV. The V gene lost 2 bases and the J gene lost 2 bases, with 22 bases spanning the gap. The CDR3 region has the DNA TGTGCCAGCAGCCAACAGCCTTCTCCCGGGTTCAGAGCCTACGAGCAGTACTTC. Translating it yields CASSQQPSPGFRAYEQYF.

In regard to this clone: This same CDR3 is encoded by further DNA sequences in the sample. The chain carries TRBV29-1 and TRBJ1-1; the D is unclear. V was cut by 4 bases and J by 7 bases, with 7 bases left in between. The germline gives CDR1 SQVTM, CDR2 ANQGSEA. The CDR3 has 10 residues. CDR3 amino acids: CSVAVVEAFF. CDR3 bases: TGCAGCGTTGCGGTGGTTGAAGCTTTCTTT.

V is TRBV6-6 and J is TRBJ2-7; TRBD2 aligns across 9 bases. V gave up 2 bases and J gave up 3 bases; unmatched junction bases: 8. The germline V gene has CDR1 MNHNY and CDR2 SVGAGI (reference sequence). The CDR3 is 16 residues long. For the CDR3, the DNA is TGTGCCAGCAGTTACGGCGGGGGGGCCATTATCTACGAGCAGTACTTC. Its protein is CASSYGGGAIIYEQYF.

The rearrangement uses TRBV5-6 and TRBJ2-5; D gene ambiguous. V was trimmed by 0 bases and J by 4 bases, leaving 16 bases between them. Germline V gene sequence: CDR1 SGHDT, CDR2 YYEEEE. The CDR3 totals 16 residues. Written as DNA, the CDR3 is TGTGCCAGCAGCTTGGCCCACCTGGGCAGTCGAGAGACCCAGTACTTC. Translation: CASSLAHLGSRETQYF.

The chain joins TRBV18 to TRBJ2-1, with D perhaps TRBD1 (6 bases). The CDR3 extends over 14 amino acids. From germline, CDR1 is KGHSH and CDR2 LQKENI. Trimming stripped 3 bases from V and 10 bases from J, with 16 bases between. The CDR3 loop reads CASSPGTPKWEQFF. The CDR3 DNA is TGTGCCAGCTCACCCGGGACACCCAAGTGGGAGCAGTTCTTC.

The chain couples TRBV18 to TRBJ2-6; D unclear. The V and J ends lost 3 bases and 0 bases respectively, with 6 bases between them. Germline lookup yields CDR1 KGHSH and CDR2 LQKENI. The CDR3 contains 15 residues. The CDR3 reads CASSPRGSGANVLTF. For the CDR3, the DNA is TGTGCCAGCTCACCCAGAGGCTCTGGGGCCAACGTCCTGACTTTC.

J is TRBJ1-2 and V is TRBV4-2; D gene unclear. Germline V gives CDR1 LGHNA, CDR2 YNFKEQ. This CDR3 region has 15 residues. Trimming stripped 1 base from V and 4 bases from J, with 13 bases between. The CDR3 here is CASSQGEGWGYGYTF. The CDR3 DNA follows: TGTGCCAGCAGCCAAGGGGAGGGATGGGGCTATGGCTACACCTTC.